This T cell receptor (beta chain) was recorded in a study of blood T cell repertoires in COVID-19. Study in general: Donors in the United States, Italy and Spain gave samples during acute or convalescent COVID-19. T cells, B-cell-depleted T cells, or PBMCs supplied cDNA or gDNA.

This CDR3 has 15 amino acids. The V gene end was trimmed by 6 bases and the J gene end by 4 bases; junction bases not matched to a gene: 10. Germline CDR1 reads SGHAT; CDR2 reads FQDESV (reference sequence). How the authors handled the data: Reference gene primer amplification in the assay estimated nucleated cell counts. The protocol was immunoSEQ multiplex PCR, while the TCRdb copy is restricted to in-frame clones and leaves out a portion. V, J and clone size are those of that table, while D and trimming were read from the DNA. The data show tens of thousands of clones, approximately 92% seen once.

The source of this sequence is a woman of 80 years or more with acute or convalescent COVID-19. The material sequenced was peripheral blood. The chain has TRBV11-1 and TRBJ2-5; 8 bases agree with TRBD2. CDR3 sequence: CASRGSGAPLETQYF. In DNA, the CDR3 is TGTGCCAGCAGGGGTAGCGGGGCCCCCCTAGAGACCCAGTACTTC. The full variable domain, with the rest looked up from reference TRBV11-1 and TRBJ2-5, is EAEVAQSPRYKITEKSQAVAFWCDPISGHATLYWYRQILGQGPELLVQFQDESVVDDSQLPKDRFSAERLKGVDSTLKIQPAELGDSAMYLCASRGSGAPLETQYFGPGTRLLVL.